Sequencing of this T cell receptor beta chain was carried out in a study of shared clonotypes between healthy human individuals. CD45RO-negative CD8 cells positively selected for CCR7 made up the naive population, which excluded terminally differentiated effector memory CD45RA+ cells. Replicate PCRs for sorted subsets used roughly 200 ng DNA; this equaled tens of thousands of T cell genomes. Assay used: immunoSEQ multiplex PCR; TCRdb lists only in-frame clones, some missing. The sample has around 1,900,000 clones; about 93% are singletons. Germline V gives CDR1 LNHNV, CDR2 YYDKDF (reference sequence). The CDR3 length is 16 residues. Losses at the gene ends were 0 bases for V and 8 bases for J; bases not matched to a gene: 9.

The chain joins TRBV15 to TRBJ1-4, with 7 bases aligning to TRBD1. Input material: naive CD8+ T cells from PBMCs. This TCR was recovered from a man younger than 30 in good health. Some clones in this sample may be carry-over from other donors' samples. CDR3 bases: TGTGCCACCAGCAGAGATAGACAGGGCGTGATCGAAAAACTGTTTTTT. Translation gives CATSRDRQGVIEKLFF.